The next 28 T cell receptor beta chains were all read from a single sample in a study of T cell responses to AZD1222 COVID-19 vaccine. Generated by immunoSEQ multiplex PCR, the TCRdb table keeps only in-frame clones and is missing some. The data contain about 130,000 clones, less than 95% of them singletons. Material: peripheral blood, obtained on day 0 of MenACWY control vaccination. These receptors all stem from an adult in good health.

This clone was seen more than once but under ten times. The chain's CDR3 is CASSLGPARGNEQFF. In nucleotides, the CDR3 is TGTGCCAGCAGCTTGGGACCCGCGCGCGGGAATGAGCAGTTCTTC. The chain employs TRBV7-9 and TRBJ2-1, with D perhaps given as TRBD1 or TRBD2 (5 bases each). CDR1 and CDR2 (germline): SEHNR, FQNEAQ (reference sequence). V was cut by 3 bases and J by 7 bases, with 16 bases left in between. The CDR3 has 15 residues.

The rearrangement joins TRBV5-8 to TRBJ2-7; D is unresolved. V was shortened by 2 bases and J by 3 bases, with 12 bases between the two germline ends. The CDR3 loop spans 14 amino acids. Germline CDR1 SGHTS, CDR2 YDEGEE. Here the CDR3 DNA reads TGTGCCAGCAGCTTCGTACAATCGTACTACGAGCAGTACGTC. Amino acids: CASSFVQSYYEQYV.

The chain is built from TRBV6-5 and TRBJ2-7; D is possibly TRBD2 (6 bases). Trimming pared 0 bases from V and 0 bases from J, leaving 12 bases between. This CDR3 spans 16 amino acids. The germline gives CDR1 MNHEY, CDR2 SVGAGI. This chain's CDR3 is CASSYSGRGSSYEQYF. The CDR3 DNA reads as TGTGCCAGCAGTTACTCGGGGCGGGGATCCTCCTACGAGCAGTACTTC.

The chain has TRBV28 and TRBJ1-5; 11 nucleotides agree with TRBD1. Trimming removed 6 bases from V and 5 bases from J; junction bases left unmatched: 6. From germline, CDR1 is MDHEN and CDR2 SYDVKM. The CDR3 is 15 amino acids. This CDR3 reads CASSDRDRGDQPQHF. The CDR3 DNA follows: TGTGCCAGCAGCGACCGGGACAGGGGGGATCAGCCCCAGCATTTT.

The chain links TRBV7-9 to TRBJ2-7; 8 nucleotides agree with TRBD1. Germline assignment: CDR1 SEHNR and CDR2 FQNEAQ (reference sequence). There are 16 residues in the CDR3. The V gene end was trimmed by 1 base and the J gene end by 0 bases; junction bases not matched to a gene: 5. This chain's CDR3 is CASSLVRTGGSYEQYF. The CDR3 DNA reads TGTGCCAGCAGCTTAGTTCGCACAGGGGGCTCCTACGAGCAGTACTTC.

The sample holds one count of this clone. The CDR3 reads CASSTSGGALETQYF. The CDR3 DNA follows: TGTGCCAGCAGCACTAGCGGGGGGGCCCTAGAGACCCAGTACTTC. The chain carries TRBV6-2 or TRBV6-3 and TRBJ2-5; TRBD2 matches 13 bases. The CDR3 has 15 amino acids. V gave up 6 bases and J gave up 4 bases; unmatched junction bases: 5. The germline V gene encodes CDR1 MNHEY and CDR2 SVGEGT.

V and J are TRBV5-6 and TRBJ1-6; 8 bases line up with TRBD1. The CDR3 has 16 residues. Germline V gene lookup returns CDR1 SGHDT and CDR2 YYEEEE. V lost 3 bases and J lost 9; bases outside the gene matches: 11. The CDR3 region has the DNA TGTGCCAGCAGCTGGGGAACAGGGGGTAGAGGTTCACCCCTCCACTTT. It specifies CASSWGTGGRGSPLHF.

This chain joins TRBV7-9 and TRBJ1-2; 8 bases are shared with TRBD1. The junction had 6 bases not matched to a gene; V was cut back by 5 bases and J by 4 bases. Germline V gives CDR1 SEHNR, CDR2 FQNEAQ (reference sequence). The CDR3 extends over 14 amino acids. The CDR3 spells CASSAQGAVYGYTF. The CDR3 DNA follows: TGTGCCAGCAGCGCCCAGGGGGCGGTCTATGGCTACACCTTC.

The CDR3 nucleotides are TGTGCCAGCAGATATCCAGGGGTGGATGGCTACACCTTC. Its translation: CASRYPGVDGYTF. The rearrangement uses TRBV6-6 and TRBJ1-2, with D possibly matching TRBD1 (6 bases). V was pared by 6 bases and J by 6 bases, with 14 bases between. CDR3 length equals 13 residues. CDR1 and CDR2 from the germline V gene are MNHNY and SVGAGI (reference sequence).

The CDR3 region has the DNA TGTGCCAGCAGCCCGGACAGGGGTGAAAAACTGTTTTTT. The encoded protein is CASSPDRGEKLFF. The chain joins TRBV11-1 to TRBJ1-4, with 9 bases identical to TRBD1. The CDR3 consists of 13 residues. Germline trimming cut 5 bases from V and 7 bases from J; bases unmatched to any gene: 2. Germline loops: CDR1 SGHAT, CDR2 FQDESV (reference sequence).

The chain recombines TRBV18 with TRBJ2-1; D gene unclear. The V and J ends lost 2 bases and 7 bases respectively, with 15 bases between them. The CDR3 has 15 amino acids. Looked up from germline, CDR1 is KGHSH and CDR2 is LQKENI. Written as DNA, the CDR3 is TGTGCCAGCTCACCAGCGGCTATGGGTATGAATGAGCAGTTCTTC. Translation: CASSPAAMGMNEQFF.

This clone has more than one count but fewer than ten. The rearrangement links TRBV7-2 to TRBJ1-4; D not certain. The CDR3 consists of 14 residues. With 4 bases removed from V and 2 bases from J, the gap between germline ends came to 8 bases. Germline V lookup: CDR1 SGHTA, CDR2 FQGNSA. The CDR3 protein is CASSSSGTNEKLFF. The CDR3 DNA sequence: TGTGCCAGCAGCTCCTCCGGGACTAATGAAAAACTGTTTTTT. Full variable domain (missing parts from reference TRBV7-2 and TRBJ1-4): GAGVSQSPSNKVTEKGKDVELRCDPISGHTALYWYRQSLGQGLEFLIYFQGNSAPDKSGLPSDRFSAERTGGSVSTLTIQRTQQEDSAVYLCASSSSGTNEKLFFGSGTQLSVL.

In DNA, the CDR3 is TGTGCCAGCAGCCAAGATCTAACGAGCGGATTAATCTACAATGAGCAGTTCTTC. Amino acid sequence: CASSQDLTSGLIYNEQFF. The V and J genes are TRBV3-1 (or the pseudogene TRBV3-2) and TRBJ2-1; a possible D gene is TRBD2 (5 bases). CDR3 length: 18 amino acids. V was clipped by 0 bases and J by 3 bases, with 18 bases between them. In germline, CDR1 is LGHDT, CDR2 YNNKEL (reference sequence).

This chain connects TRBV15 to TRBJ2-3, with a possible D match to TRBD2 (5 bases). Trimming stripped 8 bases from V and 6 bases from J, with 21 bases between. The CDR3 length is 15 residues. The germline V gene has CDR1 LNHNV and CDR2 YYDKDF (reference sequence). DNA of the CDR3: TGTGCCACCGGGCCTACCCGGGGAGTCGTGGATACGCAGTATTTT. This translates into CATGPTRGVVDTQYF.

The V and J genes are TRBV19 and TRBJ2-7; 7 bases are a match to TRBD2. CDR3 size: 17 residues. CDR1 is LNHDA and CDR2 is SQIVND in the germline V gene (reference sequence). V shed 2 bases and J 0 bases; nucleotides not matched to a gene: 10. CDR3 amino acids: CASSIIFGGSYSYEQYF. The CDR3 DNA reads as TGTGCCAGTAGTATAATTTTCGGCGGGAGCTACTCCTACGAGCAGTACTTC.

This rearrangement joins TRBV11-3 to TRBJ2-1; 11 bases line up with TRBD2. The CDR3 totals 19 residues. Trimming took 4 bases from V and 4 from J; bases not matched to a gene: 15. Germline values: CDR1 SGHNT, CDR2 YENEEA. The CDR3 DNA is TGTGCCAGCAGCTCTAGAGGGGGTCGGACTAGCGGGCCGTACAATGAGCAGTTCTTC. This sequence encodes CASSSRGGRTSGPYNEQFF.

The CDR3 DNA follows: TGTGCCAGCAGCCAAGACGCGGGGGGTAGCACAGATACGCAGTATTTT. Amino acids: CASSQDAGGSTDTQYF. V and J are TRBV3-1 (or the pseudogene TRBV3-2) and TRBJ2-3; 8 bases are shared with TRBD2. CDR1 and CDR2 (germline): LGHDT, YNNKEL (reference sequence). V trimming: 0 bases; J trimming: 0 bases; junction bases outside the gene matches: 2. CDR3 length: 16 amino acids.

This chain joins TRBV10-3 and TRBJ1-2; D not certain. The CDR3 sequence is 11 residues long. CDR1 is ENHRY and CDR2 is SYGVKD in the germline V gene. Between the trimmed V and J ends, which lost 7 bases and 7 bases, there was a span of 10 bases. DNA for the CDR3: TGTGCCATCACGGGAGGGAGTGGCTACACCTTC. It yields the protein CAITGGSGYTF.

The chain combines TRBV5-5 with TRBJ2-4; possibly TRBD1 or TRBD2 for D (5 bases each). Looked up from germline, CDR1 is SGHKS and CDR2 is YYEKEE (reference sequence). V was clipped by 4 bases and J by 7 bases, with 12 bases between them. There are 13 residues in the CDR3. The CDR3 bases are TGTGCCAGCAGCCCCGGGGCCCGGAACATTCAGTACTTC. This encodes CASSPGARNIQYF.

The rearrangement joins TRBV18 to TRBJ2-7; 8 bases match TRBD2. Germline-derived CDR1 and CDR2 are KGHSH and LQKENI. Trimming cost V 6 bases and J 5 bases; bases outside gene matches: 3. CDR3 length: 12 residues. CDR3 nucleotide sequence: TGTGCCAGCTCCCGACTAGCGAACGAGCAGTACTTC. Translating it yields CASSRLANEQYF. Full variable domain (rest looked up from reference TRBV18 and TRBJ2-7): NAGVMQNPRHLVRRRGQEARLRCSPMKGHSHVYWYRQLPEEGLKFMVYLQKENIIDESGMPKERFSAEFPKEGPSILRIQQVVRGDSAAYFCASSRLANEQYFGPGTRLTVT.

V and J are TRBV5-4 and TRBJ1-1; D is perhaps TRBD1 (6 bases). V lost 3 bases, J lost 10 bases, and 25 bases lay in between. CDR1 is SGHNT and CDR2 is YYREEE in the germline V gene (reference sequence). The CDR3 consists of 16 residues. CDR3 in amino acids: CASSSQGSLANRIAFF. For the CDR3, the DNA is TGTGCCAGCAGCTCTCAGGGGTCCCTCGCTAACCGGATAGCTTTCTTT.

The chain is built from TRBV28 and TRBJ2-1, with D uncertain. This CDR3 has 13 amino acids. With 8 bases removed from V and 2 bases from J, the gap between germline ends came to 10 bases. Per the germline V gene, CDR1 is MDHEN and CDR2 is SYDVKM. CDR3 in DNA: TGTGCCAGCGCCCAGGCAACCTACAATGAGCAGTTCTTC. Amino acid sequence: CASAQATYNEQFF.

The chain recombines TRBV11-2 with TRBJ2-1; D is possibly TRBD2 (6 bases). The CDR3 sequence is 15 residues long. Germline-derived CDR1 and CDR2 are SGHAT and FQNNGV. The ends were cut back, 1 base at V and 4 bases at J, with 11 bases in the middle. In nucleotides, the CDR3 is TGTGCCAGCAGCTTAGTAACCGGGAGTTACAATGAGCAGTTCTTC. This translates into CASSLVTGSYNEQFF.

The V gene is TRBV25-1, the J gene TRBJ2-3; TRBD2 matches 9 bases. This CDR3 has 13 amino acids. The germline gives CDR1 MGHDK, CDR2 SYGVNS. Trimming cost V 8 bases and J 4 bases; bases outside gene matches: 4. CDR3 residues: CASARGGADTQYF. CDR3 bases: TGTGCCAGCGCGCGCGGGGGGGCAGATACGCAGTATTTT.

This chain uses TRBV15 with TRBJ2-3; 8 nucleotides agree with TRBD2. This CDR3 spans 14 amino acids. The ends lost 2 bases at V and 5 bases at J; junction bases unmatched: 3. CDR1 LNHNV and CDR2 YYDKDF come from the germline V gene (reference sequence). The CDR3 bases are TGTGCCACCAGCAGAAGCGGGGGAATAGATACGCAGTATTTT. Protein product: CATSRSGGIDTQYF.

About this clone itself: The same CDR3 is also encoded by other DNA sequences in this sample. The chain couples TRBV18 to TRBJ2-7; 9 positions match TRBD1. Germline V gene data show CDR1 as KGHSH and CDR2 as LQKENI. J was trimmed by 1 base and V by 3 bases; bases with no gene match: 1. The CDR3 consists of 14 residues. The CDR3 bases are TGTGCCAGCTCACCCGGGACAGGGTCCTACGAGCAGTACTTC. This gives the protein CASSPGTGSYEQYF.

This clone was seen just once. The genes are TRBV15 and TRBJ2-1, with TRBD2 identical over 8 bases. With V trimmed by 5 bases and J by 2 bases, 11 bases remained unmatched. This CDR3 is built from 17 residues. Germline V gives CDR1 LNHNV, CDR2 YYDKDF (reference sequence). The CDR3 here is CATSPGGAGVAYNEQFF. CDR3 DNA: TGTGCCACCAGCCCTGGGGGAGCGGGAGTGGCCTACAATGAGCAGTTCTTC.

The V gene is TRBV6-4, the J gene TRBJ2-3; 7 bases are shared with TRBD2. The CDR3 is made up of 16 amino acids. From germline, CDR1 is MRHNA and CDR2 SNTAGT. The V gene end was trimmed by 6 bases and the J gene end by 1 base; junction bases not matched to a gene: 10. The CDR3 nucleotides are TGTGCCAGCAGAGCCTCTAGCGGCCGGGGCACAGATACGCAGTATTTT. Protein product: CASRASSGRGTDTQYF.